This T cell receptor (beta chain) was found in a study of response to subunit inactivated influenza vaccine. Study results and caveats: Authors suggested few new T cells are recruited by each seasonal influenza vaccination.

The germline V gene encodes CDR1 MDHEN and CDR2 SYDVKM. CDR3 length: 16 residues. The V segment lost 1 base and the J segment 0 bases; nucleotides outside the gene matches: 5. In this sample, this clonotype turned up a few times. The antigen is not known. One entry per CDR3 protein results from TCRdb running MiXCR on the RT-PCR reads. The sample has about 800,000 distinct CDR3 sequences; about 20% are singletons. Material: PBMCs from blood, obtained less than 6 days after vaccination. This chain uses TRBV28 with TRBJ2-7, with TRBD1 matching over 8 bases. The origin of this receptor is a man between 50 and 59 years old who received an inactivated influenza vaccine. CDR3 DNA: TGTGCCAGCAGTTTATTCCGGGACAGGTTCTCCTACGAGCAGTACTTC. Translated, it gives CASSLFRDRFSYEQYF. The complete variable domain, with remaining parts taken from reference TRBV28 and TRBJ2-7, reads DVKVTQSSRYLVKRTGEKVFLECVQDMDHENMFWYRQDPGLGLRLIYFSYDVKMKEKGDIPEGYSVSREKKERFSLILESASTNQTSMYLCASSLFRDRFSYEQYFGPGTRLTVT.